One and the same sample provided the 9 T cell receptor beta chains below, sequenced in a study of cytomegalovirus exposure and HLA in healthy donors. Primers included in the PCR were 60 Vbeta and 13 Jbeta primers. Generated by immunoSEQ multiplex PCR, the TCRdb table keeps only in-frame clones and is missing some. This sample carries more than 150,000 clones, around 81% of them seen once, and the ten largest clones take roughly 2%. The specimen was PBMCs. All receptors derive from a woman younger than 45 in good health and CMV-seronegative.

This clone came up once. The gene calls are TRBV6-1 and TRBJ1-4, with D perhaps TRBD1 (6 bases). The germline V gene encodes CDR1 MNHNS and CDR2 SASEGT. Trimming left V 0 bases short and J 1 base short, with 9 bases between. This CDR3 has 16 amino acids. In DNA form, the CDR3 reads TGTGCCAGCAGTGAAGCGGCAGGGGTAACTAATGAAAAACTGTTTTTT. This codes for CASSEAAGVTNEKLFF.

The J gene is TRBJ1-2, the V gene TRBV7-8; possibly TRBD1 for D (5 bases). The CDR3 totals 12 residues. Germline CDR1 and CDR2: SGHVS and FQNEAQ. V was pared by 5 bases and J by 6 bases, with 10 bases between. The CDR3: CASSNGANGYTF. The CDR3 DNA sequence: TGTGCCAGCAGCAATGGGGCAAATGGCTACACCTTC.

CDR3 sequence: CASSLAASIYEQYF. The CDR3 DNA reads as TGTGCCAGCAGCTTAGCCGCTTCTATCTACGAGCAGTACTTC. The chain has TRBV7-9 and TRBJ2-7; D call uncertain. There are 14 residues in the CDR3. CDR1 is SEHNR, CDR2 FQNEAQ, per germline (reference sequence). Deletions cut 0 bases from V and 3 bases from J, with 9 bases between.

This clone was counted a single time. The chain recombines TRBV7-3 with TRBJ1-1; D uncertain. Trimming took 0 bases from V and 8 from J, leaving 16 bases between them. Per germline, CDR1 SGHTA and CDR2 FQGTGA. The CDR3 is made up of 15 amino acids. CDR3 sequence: CASSLTSGGSIEAFF. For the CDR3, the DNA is TGTGCCAGCAGCTTAACGAGTGGAGGGTCCATAGAAGCTTTCTTT. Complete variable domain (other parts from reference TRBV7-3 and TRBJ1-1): GAGVSQTPSNKVTEKGKYVELRCDPISGHTALYWYRQSLGQGPEFLIYFQGTGAADDSGLPNDRFFAVRPEGSVSTLKIQRTERGDSAVYLCASSLTSGGSIEAFFGQGTRLTVV.

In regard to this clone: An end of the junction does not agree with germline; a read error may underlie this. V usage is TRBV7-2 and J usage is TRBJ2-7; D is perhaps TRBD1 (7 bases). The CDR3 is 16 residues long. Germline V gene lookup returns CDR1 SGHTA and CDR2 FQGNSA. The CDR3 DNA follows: TGTGCCAGCAGCCAGGAGGGGGCTACCCACTCCCACGAGCAGTACTTC. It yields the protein CASSQEGATHSHEQYF.

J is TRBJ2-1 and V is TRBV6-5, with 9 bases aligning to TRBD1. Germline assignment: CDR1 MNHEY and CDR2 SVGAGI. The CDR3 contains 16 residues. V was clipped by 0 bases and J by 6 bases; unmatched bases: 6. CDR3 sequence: CASSYSGLTGGNEQFF. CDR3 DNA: TGTGCCAGCAGTTACTCTGGTCTGACAGGGGGCAATGAGCAGTTCTTC.

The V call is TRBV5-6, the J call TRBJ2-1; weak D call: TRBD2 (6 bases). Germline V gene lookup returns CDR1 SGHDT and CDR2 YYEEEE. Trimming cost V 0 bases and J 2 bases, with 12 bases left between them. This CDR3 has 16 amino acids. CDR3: CASSLEVGGTYNEQFF. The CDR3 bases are TGTGCCAGCAGCTTGGAGGTGGGCGGGACCTACAATGAGCAGTTCTTC.

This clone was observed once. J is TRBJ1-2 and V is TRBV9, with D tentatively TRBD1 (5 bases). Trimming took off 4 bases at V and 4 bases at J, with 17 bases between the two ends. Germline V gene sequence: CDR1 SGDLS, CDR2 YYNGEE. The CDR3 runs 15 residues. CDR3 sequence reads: CASSQRSGPAYGYTF. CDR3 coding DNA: TGTGCCAGCAGCCAGAGGTCAGGGCCGGCCTATGGCTACACCTTC. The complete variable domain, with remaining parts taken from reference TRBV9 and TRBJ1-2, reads DSGVTQTPKHLITATGQRVTLRCSPRSGDLSVYWYQQSLDQGLQFLIQYYNGEERAKGNILERFSAQQFPDLHSELNLSSLELGDSALYFCASSQRSGPAYGYTFGSGTRLTVV.

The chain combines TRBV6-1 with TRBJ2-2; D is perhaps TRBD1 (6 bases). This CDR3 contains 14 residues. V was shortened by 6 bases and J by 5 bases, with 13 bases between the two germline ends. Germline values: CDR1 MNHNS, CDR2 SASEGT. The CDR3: CASSRQVSTGELFF. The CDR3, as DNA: TGTGCCAGCAGCCGACAGGTTTCGACCGGGGAGCTGTTTTTT.